This T cell receptor (beta chain) was captured in a study of OX40 agonist ivuxolimab in advanced cancers. At the level of the study: Earlier treatment with anti-PD-1, anti-PD-L1 or anti-CTLA-4 was permitted, and around 43% had received some. Three partial responders included one hepatocellular carcinoma patient and two cutaneous melanoma patients. The study, taken as a whole, reports: By week 6 at 0.1 to 3.0 mg/kg, blood CD4+ and CD8+ T cells had expanded clonally.

Per germline, CDR1 SGHRS and CDR2 YFSETQ. V was shortened by 3 bases and J by 5 bases, with 11 bases between the two germline ends. This CDR3 is 14 amino acids long. In the case of this clone: Its cognate antigen is unknown.

The table came from immunoSEQ multiplex PCR; TCRdb's copy has only in-frame clones and leaves some out. The repertoire includes over 80,000 clones, around four fifths of them detected once, and 0.7% to 0.9% sits in the top ten. This receptor was obtained from an adult with an advanced solid tumor such as melanoma, head and neck, liver or kidney cancer. The V and J genes are TRBV5-1 and TRBJ2-2; a possible D gene is TRBD2 (5 bases). The sequencing here drew on CD4+ or CD8+ T cells sorted from blood, taken in a trial of the OX40 agonist ivuxolimab. CDR3 in amino acids: CASSSTPGTGELFF. CDR3 sequence (DNA): TGCGCCAGCAGCTCCACTCCGGGGACCGGGGAGCTGTTTTTT.